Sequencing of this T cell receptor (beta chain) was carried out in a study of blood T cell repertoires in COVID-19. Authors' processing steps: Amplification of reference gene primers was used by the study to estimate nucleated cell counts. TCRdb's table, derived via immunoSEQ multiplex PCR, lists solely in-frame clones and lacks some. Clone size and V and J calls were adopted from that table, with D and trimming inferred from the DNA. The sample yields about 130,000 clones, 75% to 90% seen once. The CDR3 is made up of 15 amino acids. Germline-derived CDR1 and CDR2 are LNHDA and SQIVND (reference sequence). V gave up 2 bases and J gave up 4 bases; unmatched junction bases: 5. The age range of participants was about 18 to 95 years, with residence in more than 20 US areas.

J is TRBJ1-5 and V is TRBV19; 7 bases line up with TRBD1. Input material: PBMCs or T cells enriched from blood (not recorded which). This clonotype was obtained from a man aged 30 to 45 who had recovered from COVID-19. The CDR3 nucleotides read TGTGCCAGTAGTATATGGGACAGAAAAAATCAGCCCCAGCATTTT. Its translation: CASSIWDRKNQPQHF.